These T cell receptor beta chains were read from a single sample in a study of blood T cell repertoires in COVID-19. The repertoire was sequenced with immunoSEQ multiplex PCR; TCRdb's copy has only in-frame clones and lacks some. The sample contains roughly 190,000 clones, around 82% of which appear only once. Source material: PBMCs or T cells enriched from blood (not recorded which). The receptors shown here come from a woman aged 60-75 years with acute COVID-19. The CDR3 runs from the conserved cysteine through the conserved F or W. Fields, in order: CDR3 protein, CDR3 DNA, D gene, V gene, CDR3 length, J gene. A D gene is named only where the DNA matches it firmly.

CASSLRQGGGYTF TGTGCCAGCAGCTTACGACAGGGCGGTGGCTACACCTTC TRBD1 TRBV5-4 13 TRBJ1-2
CAWRTDIHYGYTF TGTGCCTGGAGAACAGATATACACTATGGCTACACCTTC . TRBV30 13 TRBJ1-2
CALSGPSVQETQYF TGTGCCTTATCAGGGCCTTCTGTCCAAGAGACCCAGTACTTC . TRBV6-5 14 TRBJ2-5
CASLRDFNSPLHF TGTGCCAGCCTCCGGGATTTCAATTCACCCCTCCACTTT . TRBV4-2 13 TRBJ1-6
CASSLIAASGYNEQFF TGTGCCAGCAGCTTAATCGCGGCTAGCGGGTACAATGAGCAGTTCTTC TRBD2 TRBV7-9 16 TRBJ2-1
CATSRRTGAYGYTF TGTGCCACCAGCAGAAGGACAGGGGCGTATGGCTACACCTTC TRBD1 TRBV15 14 TRBJ1-2
CASSRRGLDYSPLHF TGTGCCAGCAGCAGGAGGGGCTTAGATTACTCACCCCTCCACTTT . TRBV6-5 15 TRBJ1-6
CASSETGTDLRSTIYF TGTGCCAGCAGTGAAACGGGGACAGACCTAAGGAGCACCATATATTTT TRBD1 TRBV25-1 16 TRBJ1-3
CASSHGQGANNQPQHF TGTGCCAGCAGCCACGGACAGGGGGCTAACAATCAGCCCCAGCATTTT TRBD1 TRBV3-1/TRBV3-2 16 TRBJ1-5
CAISGLAGGLNEQFF TGTGCCATCAGTGGACTAGCGGGAGGGCTCAATGAGCAGTTCTTC TRBD2 TRBV10-3 15 TRBJ2-1
CASSPQGAYEQYF TGTGCCAGCAGCCCCCAGGGTGCCTACGAGCAGTACTTC . TRBV11-3 13 TRBJ2-7
CASSPEAYEQYF TGTGCCAGCAGCCCGGAGGCTTACGAGCAGTACTTC . TRBV7-9 12 TRBJ2-7
CASSSREGGSEQYF TGTGCCAGCAGTTCAAGGGAGGGAGGGTCCGAGCAGTACTTC TRBD2 TRBV6-5 14 TRBJ2-7
CAGGSSDSPLHF TGTGCCGGCGGATCATCGGATTCACCCCTCCACTTT . TRBV6-5 12 TRBJ1-6